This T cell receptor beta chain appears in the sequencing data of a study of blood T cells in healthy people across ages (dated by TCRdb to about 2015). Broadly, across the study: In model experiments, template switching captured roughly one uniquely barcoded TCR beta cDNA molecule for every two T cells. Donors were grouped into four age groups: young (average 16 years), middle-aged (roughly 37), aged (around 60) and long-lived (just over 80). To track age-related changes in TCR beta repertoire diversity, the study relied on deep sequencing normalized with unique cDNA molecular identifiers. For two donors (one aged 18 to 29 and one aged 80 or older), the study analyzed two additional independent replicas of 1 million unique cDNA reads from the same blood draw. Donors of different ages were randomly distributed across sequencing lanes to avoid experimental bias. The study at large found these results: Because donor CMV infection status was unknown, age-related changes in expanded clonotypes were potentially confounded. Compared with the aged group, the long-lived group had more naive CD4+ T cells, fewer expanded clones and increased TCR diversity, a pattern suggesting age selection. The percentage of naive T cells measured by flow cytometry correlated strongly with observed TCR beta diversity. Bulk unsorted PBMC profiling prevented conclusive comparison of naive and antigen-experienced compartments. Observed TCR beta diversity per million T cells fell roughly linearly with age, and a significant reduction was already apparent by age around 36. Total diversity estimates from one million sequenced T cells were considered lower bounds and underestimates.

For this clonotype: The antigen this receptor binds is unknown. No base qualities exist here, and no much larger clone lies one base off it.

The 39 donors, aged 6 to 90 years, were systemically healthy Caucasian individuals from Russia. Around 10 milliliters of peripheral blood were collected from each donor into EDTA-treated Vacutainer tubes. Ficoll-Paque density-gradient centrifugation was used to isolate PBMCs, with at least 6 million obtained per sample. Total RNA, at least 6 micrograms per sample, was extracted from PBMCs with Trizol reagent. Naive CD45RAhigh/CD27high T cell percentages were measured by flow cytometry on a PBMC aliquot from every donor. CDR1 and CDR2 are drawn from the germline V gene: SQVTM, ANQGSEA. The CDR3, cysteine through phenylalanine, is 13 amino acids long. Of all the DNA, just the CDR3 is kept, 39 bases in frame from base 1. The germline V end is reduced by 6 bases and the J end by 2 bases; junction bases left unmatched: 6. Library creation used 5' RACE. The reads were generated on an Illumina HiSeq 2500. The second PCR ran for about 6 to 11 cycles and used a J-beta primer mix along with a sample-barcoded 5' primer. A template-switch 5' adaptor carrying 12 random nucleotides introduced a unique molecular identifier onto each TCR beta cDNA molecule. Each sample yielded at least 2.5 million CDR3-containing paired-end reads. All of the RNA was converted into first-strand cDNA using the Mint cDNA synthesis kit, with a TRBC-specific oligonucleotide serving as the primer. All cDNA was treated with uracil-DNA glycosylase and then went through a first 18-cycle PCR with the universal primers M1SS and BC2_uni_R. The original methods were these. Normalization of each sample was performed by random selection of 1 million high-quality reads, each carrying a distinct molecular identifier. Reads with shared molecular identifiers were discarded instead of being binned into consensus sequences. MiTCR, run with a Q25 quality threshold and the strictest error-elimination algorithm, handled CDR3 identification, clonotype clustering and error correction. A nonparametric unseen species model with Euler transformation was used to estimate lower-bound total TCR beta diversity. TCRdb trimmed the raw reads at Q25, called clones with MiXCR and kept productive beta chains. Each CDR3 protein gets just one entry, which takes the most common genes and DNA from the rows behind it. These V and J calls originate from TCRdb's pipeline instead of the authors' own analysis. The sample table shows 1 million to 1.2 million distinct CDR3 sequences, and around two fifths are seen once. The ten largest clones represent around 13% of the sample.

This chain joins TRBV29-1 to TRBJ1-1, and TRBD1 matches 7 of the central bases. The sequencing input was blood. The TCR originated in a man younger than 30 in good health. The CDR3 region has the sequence CSVGGTDNTEAFF. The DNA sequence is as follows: TGCAGCGTGGGGGGGACAGACAACACTGAAGCTTTCTTT.